Sequencing of this T cell receptor (beta chain) was carried out in a study of blood T cell repertoires in COVID-19. Study-level background: The United States, Italy and Spain were the sources of the acute and convalescent COVID-19 samples. The analysed material was cDNA or gDNA that came from T cells, B-cell-depleted T cells, or PBMCs.

J lost 6 bases, V lost 6 bases, and 10 bases had no gene match. The CDR3 contains 14 residues. The V gene's germline CDR1 is SNHLY and CDR2 FYNNEI. Per the original data handling: How many nucleated cells were present was estimated from reference gene primer amplification. Profiled with immunoSEQ multiplex PCR; TCRdb holds only in-frame clones, not every one. The V and J calls and the clone size are those of that table, but D and trimming were determined from the DNA. Here the sample spans about 480,000 clones, approximately 90% being singletons. Sequenced sample: peripheral blood. The TCR comes from a woman aged 25 to 39 with acute or convalescent COVID-19. This sequence joins TRBV2 and TRBJ1-1, with 7 bases aligning to TRBD1. The CDR3 nucleotides read TGTGCCAGCAGCACACAGGGGAGCGGGTCTGAAGCTTTCTTT. This sequence encodes CASSTQGSGSEAFF.